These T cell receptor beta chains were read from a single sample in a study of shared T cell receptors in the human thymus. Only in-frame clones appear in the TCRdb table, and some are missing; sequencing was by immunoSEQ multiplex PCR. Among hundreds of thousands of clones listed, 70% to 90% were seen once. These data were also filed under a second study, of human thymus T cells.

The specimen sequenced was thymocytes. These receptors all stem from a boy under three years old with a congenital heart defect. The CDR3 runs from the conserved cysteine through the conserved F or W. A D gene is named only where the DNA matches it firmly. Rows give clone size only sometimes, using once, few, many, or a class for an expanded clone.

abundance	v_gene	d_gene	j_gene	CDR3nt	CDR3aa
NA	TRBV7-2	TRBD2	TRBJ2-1	TGTGCCAGCAGCTTAGGGGTAATAGCGGGAGGTGGGGATGAGCAGTTCTTC	CASSLGVIAGGGDEQFF
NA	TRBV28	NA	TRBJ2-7	TGTGCCAGCAGGTCGGAGAGGTTCGGGTTTTCCTACGAGCAGTACTTC	CASRSERFGFSYEQYF
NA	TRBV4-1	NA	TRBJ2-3	TGCGCCAGCAGCCAAACGGGGGTGCAGGTCACAGATACGCAGTATTTT	CASSQTGVQVTDTQYF
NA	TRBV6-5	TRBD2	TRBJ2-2	TGTGCCAGCCGTAGCGGGACGGCCTCCACCGGGGAGCTGTTTTTT	CASRSGTASTGELFF
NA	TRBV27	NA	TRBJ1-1	TGTGCCAGCAGTACAACTGGGGGGAATTTGAACACTGAAGCTTTCTTT	CASSTTGGNLNTEAFF
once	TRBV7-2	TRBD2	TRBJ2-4	TGTGCCAGCAGCTCGATTGGACTAGCGGGAGTGATATCCAAAAACATTCAGTACTTC	CASSSIGLAGVISKNIQYF
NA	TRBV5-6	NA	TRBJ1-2	TGTGCCAGCAGCTTCGCTAGCGGGGGGCGAAATGGCTACACCTTC	CASSFASGGRNGYTF
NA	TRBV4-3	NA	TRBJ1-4	TGCGCCAGCAGCCAAGAACCTTGGAGGTTCCTCCACGTGGATGAAAAACTGTTTTTT	CASSQEPWRFLHVDEKLFF
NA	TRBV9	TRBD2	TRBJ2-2	TGTGCCAGCAGCGTAGAATCTAGCGGGGGATTTTACACCGGGGAGCTGTTTTTT	CASSVESSGGFYTGELFF
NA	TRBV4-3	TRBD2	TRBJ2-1	TGCGCCAGCAGCCAAAACACTAGCGGGCCCCAGTTCTTC	CASSQNTSGPQFF
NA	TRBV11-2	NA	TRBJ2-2	TGTGCCAGCAGCCGTAACAGGGCCGAGAACACCGGGGAGCTGTTTTTT	CASSRNRAENTGELFF
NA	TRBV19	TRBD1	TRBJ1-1	TGTGCCAGTAATAGGACAGGGGGCCGCCGGGGCACTGAAGCTTTCTTT	CASNRTGGRRGTEAFF
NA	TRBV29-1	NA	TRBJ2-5	TGCAGCGCCACCCGCGGACTTCAAGAGACCCAGTACTTC	CSATRGLQETQYF
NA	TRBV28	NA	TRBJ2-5	TGTGCCAGCAGTCTCCAAGGGGGCCAAGAGACCCAGTACTTC	CASSLQGGQETQYF
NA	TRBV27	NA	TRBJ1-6	TGTGCCAGCAGTTTTTCCCTCGGAGGAAGACCGGGGACCCTCCACTTT	CASSFSLGGRPGTLHF
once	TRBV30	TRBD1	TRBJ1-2	TGTGCCTGGAACGGGCTACGACAGGGCTTCTATGGCTACACCTTC	CAWNGLRQGFYGYTF
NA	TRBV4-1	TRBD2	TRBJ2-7	TGCGCCAGCAGCCAGGAAGGCGGTGTAGCGGGAGGGCCCTACGAGCAGTACTTC	CASSQEGGVAGGPYEQYF
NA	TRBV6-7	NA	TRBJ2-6	TGTGCCAGCAGTTACCCCGGACTGGAATGGCCTGGGGCCAACGTCCTGACTTTC	CASSYPGLEWPGANVLTF
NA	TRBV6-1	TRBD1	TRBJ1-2	TGTGCCAGCAAGGAGGGGGACAGGAGCTATGGCTACACCTTC	CASKEGDRSYGYTF
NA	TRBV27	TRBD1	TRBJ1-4	TGTGCCAGCAGTCGATACCCGACAGGGGTATTTGAAAAACTGTTTTTT	CASSRYPTGVFEKLFF
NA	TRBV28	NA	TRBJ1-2	TGTGCCAGCAGTCCCACCTATTTGAACTATGGCTACACCTTC	CASSPTYLNYGYTF
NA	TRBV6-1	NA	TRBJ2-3	TGTGCCTACGGAGGGCGAAACACAGATACGCAGTATTTT	CAYGGRNTDTQYF
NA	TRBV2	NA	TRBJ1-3	TGTGCCAGCCGGGACAAAAGCTCTGGAAACACCATATATTTT	CASRDKSSGNTIYF
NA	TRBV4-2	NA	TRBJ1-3	TGTGCCAGCAGCCAAGATCCCTCTCCCCATTGGAGCTCTGGAAACACCATATATTTT	CASSQDPSPHWSSGNTIYF
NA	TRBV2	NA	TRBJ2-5	TGTGCCAGCAGTGAAGGCAGCCAAGAGACCCAGTACTTC	CASSEGSQETQYF
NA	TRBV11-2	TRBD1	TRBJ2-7	TGTGCCAGCAGCCGCCTCGGACAGGGCTACGAGCAGTACTTC	CASSRLGQGYEQYF
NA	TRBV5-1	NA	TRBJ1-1	TGCGCCAGCAGCCCTCAGGGTGTGAACACTGAAGCTTTCTTT	CASSPQGVNTEAFF
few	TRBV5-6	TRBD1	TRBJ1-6	TGTGCCAGCAGCCCCAAGACAGGGACCGATAATTCACCCCTCCACTTT	CASSPKTGTDNSPLHF
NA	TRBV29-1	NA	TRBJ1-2	TGCAGCGTTGAATCAGGGCGCGACTATGGCTACACCTTC	CSVESGRDYGYTF